Here is one T cell receptor beta chain with its context. The sample belongs to a study of T cell changes during pregnancy in multiple sclerosis. V lost 6 bases and J lost 2, with 13 bases in between. The CDR3 spans 15 residues. Germline CDR1 is MNHEY and CDR2 is SVGAGI. Method: immunoSEQ multiplex PCR; TCRdb's copy keeps in-frame clones and lacks some. The sample consists of 70,000 to 95,000 clones, 80% to 95% of them appearing once. The chain couples TRBV6-5 to TRBJ1-4, with D tentatively TRBD1 (6 bases). Sequencing was performed on peripheral blood, taken in the first trimester of pregnancy. The sequence was collected from a female donor with multiple sclerosis, enrolled in a pregnancy study. This chain's CDR3 is CASRPPGQTNEKLFF. Here the CDR3 DNA reads TGTGCCAGCAGACCTCCTGGACAGACTAATGAAAAACTGTTTTTT.